The sequence of this T cell receptor (beta chain) was determined in a study of T cells in Graves' hyperthyroidism and ophthalmopathy (dated by TCRdb to between 2018 and 2021). Looking at the study overall: Peripheral blood was collected at initial diagnosis, before any treatment. TCR V-J signatures able to tell the groups apart were searched for in a discovery cohort of more than 90 patients, of whom roughly 42 had Graves' ophthalmopathy and 57 had stable Graves' hyperthyroidism. An independent validation cohort of around 19 hyperthyroidism patients and 17 patients who later progressed to ophthalmopathy tested prospective prediction of ophthalmopathy. The roughly 91 discovery patients were randomly divided into training and test sets at a 7:3 ratio. Thyroid tissue and blood T-cell repertoires from over 5 Graves' hyperthyroidism patients were also compared in the study. Following sampling, methimazole starting at 30 mg daily was given to hyperthyroidism patients, and high-dose intravenous methylprednisolone was given to ophthalmopathy patients. TCR Vbeta CDR3 sequencing of 130 to 150 peripheral blood samples (under 45 ophthalmopathy, about 74 hyperthyroidism and roughly 17 progressor patients) is reported in the paper.

Remarks on this clonotype: There is no known antigen for this receptor. Per-nucleotide qualities are absent, and no much larger clonotype sits a single base away.

The TCR beta CDR3 regions were amplified from RNA transcripts. The TCR CDR3 was subjected to a first round of RT-PCR using the HTBI primer set and the Qiagen OneStep RT-PCR kit. The libraries were constructed in a second round of multiplex PCR and then size-selected and purified. Libraries were sequenced paired-end with 100 bp reads on an Illumina HiSeq2000. Per the original workflow: Raw data were processed with SOAPnuke, discarding reads with adapters, uncalled bases, mean Phred below 15, or no exact constant-primer or identifier match. COPE v1.2.5 was used to merge the high-quality paired reads, and each unique nucleotide sequence was defined as a clonotype. MiTCR v1.1 was used to align clonotypes to the IMGT TRBV, TRBD and TRBJ reference segments. The analysis was restricted to V-J combinations with a frequency above 0.0001, which together covered just over 99% of the repertoires. A TCS score was defined as the ratio between F50 (clonal expansion) and ExV (chaos), using BLOSUM62-based TCRdist between CDR3 peptides within each V-J. Welch's t-statistics and random forest reduced fewer than 600 V-J features to 13, which were used in a naive Bayes classifier (R e1071). TCRdb reanalyzed the raw reads on its own, using fastp at Q25 for trimming and MiXCR for clone calling, and kept in-frame beta chains. Every entry covers one CDR3 protein and lists the most common genes and DNA from its rows. The V and J calls and clone size come from TCRdb's table, not from the authors' own analysis. Here the sample has under 600,000 distinct CDR3 sequences; about 16% occur a single time. The ten most abundant clones make up roughly 3.5% of the sample.

The germline V gene encodes CDR1 SNHLY and CDR2 FYNNEI. V is trimmed back by 1 base and J by 0 bases, and the junction contains 2 bases that no gene match accounts for. The CDR3 spans 17 residues, from the cysteine through the phenylalanine. Here the CDR3 DNA is all that survives: 51 bases in frame from base 1. Ophthalmopathy patients had moderately to severely active disease, Clinical Activity Score of at least 3, NOSPECS grade of at least 4, and duration under 3 months. Exclusion was applied to patients with uncontrolled infections, other autoimmune diseases, pregnancy or lactation. Diagnoses relied on clinical symptoms, serum thyroxine and TRAb, thyroid ultrasound and orbital computed tomography. Ficoll-Paque density gradient centrifugation was used to isolate PBMCs from around 10 ml of fresh peripheral blood. Total RNA was extracted with Trizol reagent, and quality was checked on an Agilent 2100 Bioanalyzer.

The investigation overall reported the following: Blood samples also contained most of the expanded thyroid clonotypes (frequency above 0.001), which suggests that blood repertoires may reflect thyroid immune responses. No statistical method was used to set the sample size in advance, and investigators knew the group allocation. In validation, the model predicted progression to ophthalmopathy with 55% to 71% sensitivity and approximately 74% specificity, a median of approximately 6.5 months before onset. Ophthalmopathy was separated from stable hyperthyroidism by a 13 V-J signature model, with around 90% sensitivity and 81% to 82% specificity obtained in cross-validation and 80%/75% obtained in testing.

Sequencing was performed on blood. This chain joins TRBV2 to TRBJ2-7; 14 nucleotides in the junction match TRBD2. This clonotype was obtained from a woman aged 40-49 years with Graves' ophthalmopathy. The CDR3 region: CASSEGTSGRTSYEQYF. The nucleotide sequence is given as TGTGCCAGCAGTGAAGGGACTAGCGGGAGGACCTCCTACGAGCAGTACTTC.